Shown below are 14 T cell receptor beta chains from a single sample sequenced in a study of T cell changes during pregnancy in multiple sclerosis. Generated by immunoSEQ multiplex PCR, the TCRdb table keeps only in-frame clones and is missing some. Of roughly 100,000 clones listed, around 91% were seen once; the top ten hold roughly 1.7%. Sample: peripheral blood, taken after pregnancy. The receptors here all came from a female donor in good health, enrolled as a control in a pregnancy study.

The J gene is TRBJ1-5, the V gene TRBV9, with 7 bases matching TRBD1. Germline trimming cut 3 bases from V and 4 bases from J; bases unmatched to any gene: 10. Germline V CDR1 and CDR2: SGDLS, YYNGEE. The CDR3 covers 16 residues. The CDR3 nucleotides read TGTGCCAGCAGCGCGGGGTCAGGGGGACGGAATCAGCCCCAGCATTTT. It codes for CASSAGSGGRNQPQHF. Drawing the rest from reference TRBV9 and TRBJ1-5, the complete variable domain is DSGVTQTPKHLITATGQRVTLRCSPRSGDLSVYWYQQSLDQGLQFLIQYYNGEERAKGNILERFSAQQFPDLHSELNLSSLELGDSALYFCASSAGSGGRNQPQHFGDGTRLSIL.

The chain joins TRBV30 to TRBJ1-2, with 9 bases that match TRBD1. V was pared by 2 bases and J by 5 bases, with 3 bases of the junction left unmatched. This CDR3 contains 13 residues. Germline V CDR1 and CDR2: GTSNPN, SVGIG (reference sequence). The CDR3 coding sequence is TGTGCCTGGAGTATAGGACAGGGGTATGGCTACACCTTC. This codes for CAWSIGQGYGYTF.

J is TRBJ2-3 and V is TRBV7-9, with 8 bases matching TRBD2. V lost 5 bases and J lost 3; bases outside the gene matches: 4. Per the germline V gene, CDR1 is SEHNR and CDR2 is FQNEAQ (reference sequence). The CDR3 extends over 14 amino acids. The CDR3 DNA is TGTGCCAGCAGCCCCTCGGGGGGGACAGATACGCAGTATTTT. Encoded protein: CASSPSGGTDTQYF.

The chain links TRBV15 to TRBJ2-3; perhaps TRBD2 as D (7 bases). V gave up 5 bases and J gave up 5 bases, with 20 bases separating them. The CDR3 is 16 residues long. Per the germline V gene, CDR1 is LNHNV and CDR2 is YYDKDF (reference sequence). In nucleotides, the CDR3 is TGTGCCACCAGCTCTCGGCGGGGGCCTACCGTAGATACGCAGTATTTT. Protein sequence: CATSSRRGPTVDTQYF.

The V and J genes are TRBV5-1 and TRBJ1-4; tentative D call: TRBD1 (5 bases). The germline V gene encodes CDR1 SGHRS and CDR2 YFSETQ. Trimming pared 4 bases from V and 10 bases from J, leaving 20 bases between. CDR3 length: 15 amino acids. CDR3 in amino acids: CASSPWGGPGVKLFF. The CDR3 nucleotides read TGCGCCAGCAGCCCCTGGGGGGGACCGGGGGTAAAACTGTTTTTT.

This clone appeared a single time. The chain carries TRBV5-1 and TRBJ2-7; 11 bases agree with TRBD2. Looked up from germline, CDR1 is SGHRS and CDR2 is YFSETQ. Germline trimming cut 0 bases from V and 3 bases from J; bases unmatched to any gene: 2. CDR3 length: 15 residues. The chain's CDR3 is CASSLVLAGDYEQYF. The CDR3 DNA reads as TGCGCCAGCAGCTTGGTACTAGCGGGAGACTACGAGCAGTACTTC. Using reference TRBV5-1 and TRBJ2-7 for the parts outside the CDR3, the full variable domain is KAGVTQTPRYLIKTRGQQVTLSCSPISGHRSVSWYQQTPGQGLQFLFEYFSETQRNKGNFPGRFSGRQFSNSRSEMNVSTLELGDSALYLCASSLVLAGDYEQYFGPGTRLTVT.

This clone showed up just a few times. CDR3 in DNA: TGTGCCAGTAGGCGGGACAGGGACGACTATGGCTACACCTTC. Encoded protein: CASRRDRDDYGYTF. This chain uses TRBV19 with TRBJ1-2; 9 positions agree with TRBD1. Losses at the gene ends were 6 bases for V and 3 bases for J; bases not matched to a gene: 5. The CDR3 extends over 14 amino acids. Per germline, CDR1 LNHDA and CDR2 SQIVND (reference sequence). Supplemented by reference TRBV19 and TRBJ1-2, the full variable domain reads DGGITQSPKYLFRKEGQNVTLSCEQNLNHDAMYWYRQDPGQGLRLIYYSQIVNDFQKGDIAEGYSVSREKKESFPLTVTSAQKNPTAFYLCASRRDRDDYGYTFGSGTRLTVV.

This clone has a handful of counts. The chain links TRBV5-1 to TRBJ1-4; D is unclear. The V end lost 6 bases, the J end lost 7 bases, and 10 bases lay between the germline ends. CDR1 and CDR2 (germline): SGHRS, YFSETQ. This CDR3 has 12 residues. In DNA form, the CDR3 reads TGCGCCAGCAAGCGAGAGGGTGAAAAACTGTTTTTT. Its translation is CASKREGEKLFF.

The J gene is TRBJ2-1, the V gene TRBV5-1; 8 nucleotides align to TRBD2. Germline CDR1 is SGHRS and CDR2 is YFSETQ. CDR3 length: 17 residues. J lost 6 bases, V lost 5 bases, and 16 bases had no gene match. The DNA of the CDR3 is TGCGCCAGCAGAGGTAGGAGCGGGGGTCCCGACCTCAATGAGCAGTTCTTC. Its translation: CASRGRSGGPDLNEQFF. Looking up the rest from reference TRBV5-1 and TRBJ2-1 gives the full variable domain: KAGVTQTPRYLIKTRGQQVTLSCSPISGHRSVSWYQQTPGQGLQFLFEYFSETQRNKGNFPGRFSGRQFSNSRSEMNVSTLELGDSALYLCASRGRSGGPDLNEQFFGPGTRLTVL.

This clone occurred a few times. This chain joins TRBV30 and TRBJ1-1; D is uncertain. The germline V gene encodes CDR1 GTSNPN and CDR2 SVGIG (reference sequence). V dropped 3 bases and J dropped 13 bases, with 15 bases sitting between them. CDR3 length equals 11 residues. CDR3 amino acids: CAWRARVGSFF. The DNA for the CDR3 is TGTGCCTGGAGGGCGCGAGTGGGGAGTTTCTTT.

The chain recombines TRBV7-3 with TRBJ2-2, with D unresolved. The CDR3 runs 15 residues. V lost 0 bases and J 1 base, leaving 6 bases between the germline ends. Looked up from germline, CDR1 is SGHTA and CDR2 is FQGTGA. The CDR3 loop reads CASSLTHKNTGELFF. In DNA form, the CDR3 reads TGTGCCAGCAGCTTAACGCACAAGAACACCGGGGAGCTGTTTTTT. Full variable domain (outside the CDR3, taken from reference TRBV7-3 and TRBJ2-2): GAGVSQTPSNKVTEKGKYVELRCDPISGHTALYWYRQSLGQGPEFLIYFQGTGAADDSGLPNDRFFAVRPEGSVSTLKIQRTERGDSAVYLCASSLTHKNTGELFFGEGSRLTVL.

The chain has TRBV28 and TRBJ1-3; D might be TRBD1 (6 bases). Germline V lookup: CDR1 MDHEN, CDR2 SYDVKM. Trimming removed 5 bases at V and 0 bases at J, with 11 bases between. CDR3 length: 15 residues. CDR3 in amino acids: CASSALGGSGNTIYF. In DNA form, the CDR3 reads TGTGCCAGCAGTGCCTTAGGGGGCTCTGGAAACACCATATATTTT.

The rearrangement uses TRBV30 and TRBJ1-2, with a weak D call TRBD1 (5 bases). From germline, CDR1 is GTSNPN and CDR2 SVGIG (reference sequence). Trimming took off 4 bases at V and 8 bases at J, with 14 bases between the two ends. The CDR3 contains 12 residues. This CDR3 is CAWTPGERGYTF. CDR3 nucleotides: TGTGCCTGGACCCCGGGGGAGAGAGGCTACACCTTC.

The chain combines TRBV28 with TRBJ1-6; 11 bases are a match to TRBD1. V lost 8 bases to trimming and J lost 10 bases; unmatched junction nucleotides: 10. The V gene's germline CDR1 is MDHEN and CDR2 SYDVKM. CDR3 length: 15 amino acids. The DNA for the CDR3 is TGTGCCAGCTACTCCCGGGACAGGGGGGACTCACCCCTCCACTTT. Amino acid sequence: CASYSRDRGDSPLHF.